Listed below are T cell receptor beta chains from one sample, sequenced in a study of beta chain features in type 1 diabetes. Produced via immunoSEQ multiplex PCR; TCRdb's table is partial and in-frame only. The profile covers about 150,000 clones, with less than 9.5% appearing a single time and approximately 2.3% taken by the ten largest. Sequencing used central memory CD4+ T cells from blood. The receptors shown here come from a woman between 18 and 29 years old in good health. Both conserved end residues are part of each CDR3. D genes are given only for firm matches. Size is stated for part of the rows, as once, few or many counts, or as a class when the clone is expanded.

size,J,D,V,DNA,CDR3
NA,TRBJ1-5,NA,TRBV28,TGTGCCAGCAGTCCGTCCGGGAGGGGGGAAAATCAGCCCCAGCATTTT,CASSPSGRGENQPQHF
few,TRBJ2-7,NA,TRBV7-9,TGTGCCAGCAGCTTAGGACTGGCTGACGAGCAGTACTTC,CASSLGLADEQYF
NA,TRBJ2-3,NA,TRBV9,TGTGCCAGCAGCGCGACATCCTGGGCGAACACAGATACGCAGTATTTT,CASSATSWANTDTQYF
many,TRBJ2-1,NA,TRBV18,TGTGCCAGCTCACCTGGTGACAACTCCTACAATGAGCAGTTCTTC,CASSPGDNSYNEQFF
NA,TRBJ2-3,NA,TRBV5-1,TGCGCCAGCAGCTCCGGGATTTCTAGCACAGATACGCAGTATTTT,CASSSGISSTDTQYF
few,TRBJ1-2,NA,TRBV5-6,TGTGCCAGCAGCTCCCCCAGTTATGGCTACACCTTC,CASSSPSYGYTF
NA,TRBJ2-7,TRBD2,TRBV28,TGTGCCAGCACCACCTTGGGGGGGGTTCCCTACGAGCAGTACTTC,CASTTLGGVPYEQYF
NA,TRBJ2-5,TRBD2,TRBV29-1,TGCAGCGTTAGACCATATCGCGGGGGGGGGCCTGAGACCCAGTACTTC,CSVRPYRGGGPETQYF
few,TRBJ2-1,TRBD2,TRBV7-9,TGTGCCAGCAGCTTAGAGACTAGCGGGGTAAATGAGCAGTTCTTC,CASSLETSGVNEQFF
few,TRBJ2-1,NA,TRBV15,TGTGCCACCAGCAGTATCAGGGGCAATGAGCAGTTCTTC,CATSSIRGNEQFF
NA,TRBJ1-1,TRBD1,TRBV19,TGTGCCAGTAGCCCCGGACAGGGGGCAGCTGAAGCTTTCTTT,CASSPGQGAAEAFF
NA,TRBJ1-1,TRBD1,TRBV10-3,TGTGCCATCACCAGGACAGGGGAGACTGAAGCTTTCTTT,CAITRTGETEAFF
NA,TRBJ2-3,NA,TRBV11-2,TGTGCCAGCAGCATAAGTCCGGGTAGCACAGATACGCAGTATTTT,CASSISPGSTDTQYF
NA,TRBJ1-3,NA,TRBV7-2,TGTGCCAGCAGCTTCGAAATACAGGGCTTCTCTGGAAACACCATATATTTT,CASSFEIQGFSGNTIYF
few,TRBJ1-1,TRBD1,TRBV29-1,TGCAGCGTTCCCGGGACAGGGGGCACTGAAGCTTTCTTT,CSVPGTGGTEAFF
many,TRBJ1-2,NA,TRBV30,TGTGCCTGGAGACTCTTCTATGGCTACACCTTC,CAWRLFYGYTF
NA,TRBJ2-1,TRBD2,TRBV11-3,TGTGCCAGCAGCTTATCGACTAGCGGGAGCGGTGAGCAGTTCTTC,CASSLSTSGSGEQFF
NA,TRBJ1-2,NA,TRBV6-1,TGTGCCAGCAGTGAAGCTACGGGTTGGGTTGGCTACACCTTC,CASSEATGWVGYTF
NA,TRBJ2-7,NA,TRBV7-3,TGTGCCAGCAGCCGGGACAACGGGGAAATCTACGAGCAGTACTTC,CASSRDNGEIYEQYF
few,TRBJ1-4,TRBD1,TRBV19,TGTGCCAGTAGCCGACAGGGGACTAATGAAAAACTGTTTTTT,CASSRQGTNEKLFF
few,TRBJ2-3,NA,TRBV11-2,TGTGCCAGCAGCTTAGGTGGGGGCAGCACAGATACGCAGTATTTT,CASSLGGGSTDTQYF
NA,TRBJ2-5,NA,TRBV11-2,TGTGCCAGCAGCTCACAAGAGACCCAGTACTTC,CASSSQETQYF
NA,TRBJ2-3,NA,TRBV27,TGTGCCAGCAGTTACTCCCAAGGCACAGATACGCAGTATTTT,CASSYSQGTDTQYF
NA,TRBJ1-2,NA,TRBV5-1,TGCGCCAGCAGCTTGGCGCCCGGGAGTGAAGGTGGCTACACCTTC,CASSLAPGSEGGYTF
NA,TRBJ2-3,NA,TRBV5-1,TGCGCCAGCAGCTTGGCCGGACAGTACACAGATACGCAGTATTTT,CASSLAGQYTDTQYF
NA,TRBJ2-5,NA,TRBV11-3,TGTGCCAGCAGTCCTACCGCCAGCGTCGGGACCCAGTACTTC,CASSPTASVGTQYF
NA,TRBJ2-3,NA,TRBV7-2,TGTGCCAGCAGCCGCTACAGCACAGATACGCAGTATTTT,CASSRYSTDTQYF
NA,TRBJ1-2,TRBD1,TRBV5-4,TGTGCCAGCAGCGCTGCCGGGACAGGGGGCGACTACTATGGCTACACCTTC,CASSAAGTGGDYYGYTF
few,TRBJ1-5,NA,TRBV7-2,TGTGCCAGCAGCACCAGGGGCTCACATCAGCCCCAGCATTTT,CASSTRGSHQPQHF
NA,TRBJ2-6,TRBD1,TRBV7-2,TGTGCCAGCAGCCTGCTGACAGGGGGCATTACCGGGGCCAACGTCCTGACTTTC,CASSLLTGGITGANVLTF
NA,TRBJ2-3,TRBD2,TRBV7-3,TGTGCCAGCAACCAGCTACTAGCGGGGCAAGATACGCAGTATTTT,CASNQLLAGQDTQYF
NA,TRBJ1-6,TRBD1,TRBV27,TGTGCCAGCAGCCGTTCCGGGACAGGGCCAAGGCGAGATTCACCCCTCCACTTT,CASSRSGTGPRRDSPLHF
few,TRBJ1-1,NA,TRBV19,TGTGCCAGTAGCCAACAGATCTCGAACACTGAAGCTTTCTTT,CASSQQISNTEAFF
few,TRBJ1-5,NA,TRBV29-1,TGCAGCGTTATGGAGGACTCAACTGGGGTTCAGCCCCAGCATTTT,CSVMEDSTGVQPQHF
NA,TRBJ2-3,NA,TRBV6-5,TGTGCCAGCCGGGATAGCGTGGCAGGAGATACGCAGTATTTT,CASRDSVAGDTQYF
few,TRBJ1-5,NA,TRBV4-3,TGCGCCAGCAGCCAAGATGGCGGGATTGGAAATCAGCCCCAGCATTTT,CASSQDGGIGNQPQHF
few,TRBJ2-2,TRBD1,TRBV7-9,TGTGCCAGCCCTCACAGGGGAACGGACACCGGGGAGCTGTTTTTT,CASPHRGTDTGELFF
NA,TRBJ1-2,TRBD1,TRBV6-6,TGTGCCAGCAGTTATGGACAGGGGGGGGACGGCTACACCTTC,CASSYGQGGDGYTF
NA,TRBJ2-7,TRBD2,TRBV11-3,TGTGCCAGCAGCTCGACTAGCGGGAGCAGCCAGCAGTACTTC,CASSSTSGSSQQYF
few,TRBJ2-7,NA,TRBV7-9,TGTGCCAGCTCCCTCGGGAGTAGGTACGAGCAGTACTTC,CASSLGSRYEQYF
NA,TRBJ2-7,TRBD2,TRBV19,TGTGCCAGTAGTACCCGGACTAGCCGTCATTCCTACGAGCAGTACTTC,CASSTRTSRHSYEQYF
few,TRBJ2-5,TRBD2,TRBV10-3,TGTGCCATCAGTGTCGGACTAGGTGGGATAGAGACCCAGTACTTC,CAISVGLGGIETQYF